This T cell receptor beta chain is from a study of identical twins (dated by TCRdb to the mid-2010s). The study in broad terms: To test whether fetal clonotypes persist, the study used deep sequencing on TCR alpha and beta repertoires from monozygotic twins, unrelated adults of various ages, and cord blood. To rule out contamination, replicate twin experiments were performed at different times with different library preparation protocols. General findings and caveats noted by the study authors: Compared with coincidental sharing between unrelated individuals, an excess of low generation-probability sequences was observed among out-of-frame TCR alpha sequences shared between twins. The excess sharing between twins in beta out-of-frame sequences was weaker because fewer shared sequences reduced the signal-to-noise ratio. Zero-insertion analyses could be partly confounded by invariant T cells such as MAIT and iNKT, though diverse VJ usage argued against such confounding for most clonotypes. Fewer insertions were carried by abundant cord blood beta clonotypes; a weaker similar trend was observed in young adult naive repertoires, while no such trend was observed in memory repertoires. In monozygotic twins, recombination models systematically underestimated out-of-frame TCR alpha sharing, but the models matched the sharing seen between unrelated individuals. Because the same donors could not be followed over many years, the conclusions relied on cross-sectional statistical analysis.

Library method: 5' RACE. TCRdb names Illumina HiSeq 2000 as the instrument used. Template switching introduced a universal primer binding site; the final cDNA contained a unique molecular identifier, enabling accurate counting of TCR cDNA molecules. Specific primers in the conserved constant-segment region were used to synthesize first-strand cDNA for the TCR alpha and beta chains. To control for contamination, every cDNA library was double barcoded, receiving both a SMART-Mk sample barcode and Illumina barcodes. TruSeq adapter sequences, together with Illumina sample barcodes, were added in two successive PCR steps. The TCR alpha and beta cDNA libraries were sequenced on the Illumina HiSeq platform using custom primers. For the original study's pipeline: MiGEC processed the raw reads to extract unique molecular identifiers, while MiXCR was used to determine the CDR3 positions. For each individual, recombination models were inferred using an EM algorithm with the repgenHMM and IGoR tools. Shared clonotypes were analyzed with the tcR package in R, and sharing was normalized by the product of cloneset sizes. To study raw recombination without the effects of thymic and clonal selection, out-of-frame nonproductive sequences were analyzed. TCRdb reanalyzed the raw reads on its own, using fastp at Q25 for trimming and MiXCR for clone calling, and kept in-frame beta chains. CDR3 protein sequences are deduplicated, and each keeps its most common genes and DNA. The V and J calls reflect TCRdb's pipeline rather than the authors' work. The sample includes roughly 350,000 distinct CDR3 sequences, with more than 9% observed a single time. The ten largest account for 7.2% of the sample.

Looking up the germline V gene (reference sequence) yields CDR1 DFQATT and CDR2 SNEGSKA. Trimming removed 6 bases from V and 2 bases from J; the gene matches leave 10 bases unexplained. The cysteine opens and the phenylalanine closes a CDR3 of 15 amino acids. Only the CDR3 DNA stays, 45 bases, in frame from base 1. All donors were healthy Caucasians. Three pairs of female monozygotic twins, all aged roughly 18 to 29 years, were included in the twin cohort. CD4+ and CD8+ T cell populations were isolated with positive isolation kits from Invitrogen. Comment on this clonotype: Its antigen is still unknown. No qualities accompany the bases; no much larger clone lies one base away.

The sample also formed part of further work on yellow fever vaccine responses in identical twins. Looking at the second paper: The authors reported that the T cell response to vaccination in identical twins appeared partly convergent and partly personalized. In identical twins, the study followed T cell clones that responded to the vaccine with precision.

This receptor chain uses TRBV20-1 and TRBJ2-1, and 7 junctional nucleotides match TRBD2. Sequencing was carried out using CD8+ T cells sorted from blood. This receptor was obtained from a woman under 30 in good health. The DNA sequence is TGCAGTGCATTAAGTCCTAGCGGAACCTACAATGAGCAGTTCTTC. Protein translation: CSALSPSGTYNEQFF.